Listed below are T cell receptor beta chains from one sample, sequenced in a study of shared clonotypes between healthy human individuals. Profiling relied on immunoSEQ multiplex PCR, and the TCRdb table lists in-frame clones only, not all of them. This sample has about 380,000 clones, with just over 95% found just once. The material sequenced was memory CD8+ T cells sorted from blood. The receptors stem from a man aged 25-45 years in good health. Both conserved end residues are part of each CDR3. D genes are given only for firm matches. The size field is filled for only some rows; it gives once, few, many or a size class.

J,size,D,V,DNA,CDR3
TRBJ2-3,-,TRBD2,TRBV9,TGTGCCAGCAGCGTAACTAGCGGCACAGATACGCAGTATTTT,CASSVTSGTDTQYF
TRBJ2-1,-,-,TRBV9,TGTGCCAGCAGCGTAGACGGGACAGAGCAGTTCTTC,CASSVDGTEQFF
TRBJ2-7,-,-,TRBV23-1,TGCGCCAGCAGTCAATCGGTTGAAAGCTTCTATAGCTCCTACGAGCAGTACTTC,CASSQSVESFYSSYEQYF
TRBJ2-1,-,-,TRBV28,TGTGCCAGCAGAACTCCCTTAGCGGACTACAATGAGCAGTTCTTC,CASRTPLADYNEQFF
TRBJ1-1,-,-,TRBV7-9,TGTGCCAGCAGCTATCGTGGGGGGAACACTGAAGCTTTCTTT,CASSYRGGNTEAFF
TRBJ2-1,-,TRBD2,TRBV6-1,TGTGCCAGCAGACTAGCGGATGAGCAGTTCTTC,CASRLADEQFF
TRBJ2-1,-,-,TRBV5-4,TGTGCCAGCAGCTTGGTCTCGGCGGGAACTTACAATGAGCAGTTCTTC,CASSLVSAGTYNEQFF
TRBJ2-1,-,TRBD2,TRBV28,TGTGCCAGCAGTTTGATCTCGGGGACCGGGACTAGCGGCAATGAGCAGTTCTTC,CASSLISGTGTSGNEQFF
TRBJ2-1,once,TRBD2,TRBV6-5,TGTGCCAGCTGTGGGGCGGGAGGGAACAATGAGCAGTTCTTC,CASCGAGGNNEQFF
TRBJ2-7,-,-,TRBV7-9,TGTGCCAGCAGCCCCCCCGGGCGGCTATACGAGCAGTACTTC,CASSPPGRLYEQYF
TRBJ1-1,-,-,TRBV4-2,TGTGCCAGCAGCCAGGGGGCGTACACTGAAGCTTTCTTT,CASSQGAYTEAFF